The entry below gives a single T cell receptor beta chain sequence along with its context. The target antigen is unknown. This entry comes from a study of shared clonotypes between healthy human individuals. Study conclusions and caveats: Sequencing depth was expected to influence donor clonotype sharing. All-four-donor shared clonotypes had higher generation probabilities than non-shared clonotypes did. Sampling used blood alone; tissue repertoires probably differ.

The CDR3 sequence is 16 residues long. The germline gives CDR1 SGHRS, CDR2 YFSETQ. The V end lost 5 bases, the J end lost 3 bases, and 21 bases lay between the germline ends. Terminally differentiated effector memory CD45RA+ cells were excluded from the naive CD8 cells, which were CD45RO-negative and positively selected for CCR7. Deep was the level at which the assay was run. Data came from immunoSEQ multiplex PCR; TCRdb stores just in-frame clones and leaves some out. The sample yields around 650,000 clones, approximately 96% seen once. The TCR comes from a woman younger than 45 in good health. The rearrangement links TRBV5-1 to TRBJ2-7, with D possibly being TRBD2 (9 bases). The sequenced material came from naive CD8+ T cells sorted from blood. The CDR3 loop reads CASRLGQGSGGYEQYF. The CDR3 DNA follows: TGCGCCAGCAGGCTCGGACAGGGTAGCGGGGGCTACGAGCAGTACTTC.